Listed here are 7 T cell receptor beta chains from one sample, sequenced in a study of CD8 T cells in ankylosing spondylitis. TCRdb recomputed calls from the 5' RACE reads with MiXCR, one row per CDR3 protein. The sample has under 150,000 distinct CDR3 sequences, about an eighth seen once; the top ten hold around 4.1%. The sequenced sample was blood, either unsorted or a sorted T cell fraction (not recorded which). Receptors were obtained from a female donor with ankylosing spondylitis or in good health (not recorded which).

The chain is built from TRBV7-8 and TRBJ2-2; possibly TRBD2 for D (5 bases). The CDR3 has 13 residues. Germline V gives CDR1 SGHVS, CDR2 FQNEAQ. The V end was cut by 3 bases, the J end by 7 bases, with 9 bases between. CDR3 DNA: TGTGCCAGCAGCTTGAGGGCTAACGGGGAGCTGTTTTTT. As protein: CASSLRANGELFF.

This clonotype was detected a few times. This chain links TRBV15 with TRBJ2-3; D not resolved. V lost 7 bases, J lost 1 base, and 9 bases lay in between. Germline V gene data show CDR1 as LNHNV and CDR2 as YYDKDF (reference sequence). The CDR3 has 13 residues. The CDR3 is CATTIAGTDTQYF. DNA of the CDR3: TGTGCCACCACCATCGCAGGCACAGATACGCAGTATTTT.

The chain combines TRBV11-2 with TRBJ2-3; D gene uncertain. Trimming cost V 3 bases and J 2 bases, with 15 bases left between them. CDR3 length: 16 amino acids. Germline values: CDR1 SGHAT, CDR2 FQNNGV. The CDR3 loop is CASSLLSLWATDTQYF. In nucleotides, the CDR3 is TGTGCCAGCAGCTTGTTGAGCCTGTGGGCCACAGATACGCAGTATTTT.

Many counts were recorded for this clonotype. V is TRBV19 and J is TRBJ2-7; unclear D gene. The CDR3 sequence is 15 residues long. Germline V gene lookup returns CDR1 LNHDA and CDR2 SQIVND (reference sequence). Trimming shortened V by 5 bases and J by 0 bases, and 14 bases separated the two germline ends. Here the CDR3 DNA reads TGTGCCAGTAGTGTGACGAACGAGCGCTCCTACGAGCAGTACTTC. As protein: CASSVTNERSYEQYF. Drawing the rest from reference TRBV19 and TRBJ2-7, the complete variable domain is DGGITQSPKYLFRKEGQNVTLSCEQNLNHDAMYWYRQDPGQGLRLIYYSQIVNDFQKGDIAEGYSVSREKKESFPLTVTSAQKNPTAFYLCASSVTNERSYEQYFGPGTRLTVT.

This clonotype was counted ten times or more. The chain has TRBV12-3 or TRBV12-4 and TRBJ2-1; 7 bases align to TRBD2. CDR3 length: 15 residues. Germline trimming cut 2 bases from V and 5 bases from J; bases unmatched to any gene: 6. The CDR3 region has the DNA TGTGCCAGCAGTTTATCTCCGGGACTACACAATGAGCAGTTCTTC. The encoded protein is CASSLSPGLHNEQFF.

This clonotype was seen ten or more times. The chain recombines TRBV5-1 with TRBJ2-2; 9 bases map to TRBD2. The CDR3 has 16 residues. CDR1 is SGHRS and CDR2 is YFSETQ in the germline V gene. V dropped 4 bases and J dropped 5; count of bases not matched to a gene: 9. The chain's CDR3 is CASSPQAGGPTGELFF. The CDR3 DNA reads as TGCGCCAGCAGCCCCCAAGCGGGGGGCCCAACCGGGGAGCTGTTTTTT.

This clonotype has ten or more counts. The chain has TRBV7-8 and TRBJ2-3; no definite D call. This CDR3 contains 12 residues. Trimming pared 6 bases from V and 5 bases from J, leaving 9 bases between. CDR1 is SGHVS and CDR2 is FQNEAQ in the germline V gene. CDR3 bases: TGTGCCAGCAGTTCTCTCGGAGATACGCAGTATTTT. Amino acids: CASSSLGDTQYF.